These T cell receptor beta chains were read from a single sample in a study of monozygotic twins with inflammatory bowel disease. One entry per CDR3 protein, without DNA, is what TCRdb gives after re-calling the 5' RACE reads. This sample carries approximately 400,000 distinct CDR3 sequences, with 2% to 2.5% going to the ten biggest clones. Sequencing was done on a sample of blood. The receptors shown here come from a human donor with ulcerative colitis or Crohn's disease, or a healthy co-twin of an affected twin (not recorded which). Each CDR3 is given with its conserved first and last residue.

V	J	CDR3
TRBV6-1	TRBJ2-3	CASSPTGYWTDTQYF
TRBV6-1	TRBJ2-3	CASGGTGTDTQYF
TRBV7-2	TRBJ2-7	CASSLSGRPYEQYF
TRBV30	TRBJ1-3	CASYGTTGNTIYF
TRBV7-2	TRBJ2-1	CATSLTGANTYNEQFF
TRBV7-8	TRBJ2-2	CASSRTSGGTGELFF
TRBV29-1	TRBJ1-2	CSVGAPNNYGYTF
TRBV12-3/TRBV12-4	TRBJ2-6	CASAPPKGGSGANVLTF
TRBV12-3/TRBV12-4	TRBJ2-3	CADRDPGTDTQYF
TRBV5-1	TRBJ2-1	CASSTGDNEQFF
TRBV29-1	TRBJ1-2	CSVDSGLAGYTF
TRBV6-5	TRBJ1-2	CASMGAKGYTF
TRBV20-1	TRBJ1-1	CSARLLRASEAFF
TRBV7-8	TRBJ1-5	CASSFGTGGESLF
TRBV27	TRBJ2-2	CASSYSRLNTGELFF
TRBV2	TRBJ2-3	CAPGGTSGVNTQYF
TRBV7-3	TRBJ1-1	CASSLTWNTEAFF
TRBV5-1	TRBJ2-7	CASSAGQGAGEQYF
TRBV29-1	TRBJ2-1	CSASQPSRNEQFF
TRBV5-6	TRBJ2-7	CASTLHTPGGVYEQYF
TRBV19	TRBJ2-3	CASTRGEGGTDTQYF
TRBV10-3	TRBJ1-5	CAISESSFQPQHF
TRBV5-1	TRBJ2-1	CASSVSGEYNEQFF
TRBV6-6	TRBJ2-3	CASQSRDGTDTQYF
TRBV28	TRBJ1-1	CAQGGGLNTEAFF
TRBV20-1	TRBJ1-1	CSARRGIEMNTEAFF
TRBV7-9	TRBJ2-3	CASSPPQAGRTDTQYF
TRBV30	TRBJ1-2	CAWSPDQRNGYTF
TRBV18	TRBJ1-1	CASSPYGLEAFF
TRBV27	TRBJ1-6	CASSLMGQGTSPLHF
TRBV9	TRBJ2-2	CASSPTGLDTGELFF
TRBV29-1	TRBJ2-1	CSVEDMSSAYNEQFF
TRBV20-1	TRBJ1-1	CSASSVPSTEAFF
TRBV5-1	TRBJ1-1	CASSFPGAGTEAFF
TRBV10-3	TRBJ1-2	CAISEGQGSYGYTF
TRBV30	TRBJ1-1	CAWRQGMNTEAFF
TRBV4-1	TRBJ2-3	CASSQERVGRKRDTQYF
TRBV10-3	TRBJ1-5	CAISLGENQPQHF
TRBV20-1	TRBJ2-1	CSASKGSYNEQFF
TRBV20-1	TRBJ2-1	CSATSPVGPSYNEQFF
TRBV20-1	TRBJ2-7	CSARPYGGASYEQYF
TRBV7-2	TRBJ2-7	CASSSGVGGQRYF
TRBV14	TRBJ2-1	CASSQASSGGPYNEQFF
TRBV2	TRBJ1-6	CGGGDNSPLHF
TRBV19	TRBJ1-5	CASTFGQGYQPQHF
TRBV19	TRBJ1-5	CASSIDRGQPQHF
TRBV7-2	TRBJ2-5	CASSFRTPSQETQYF
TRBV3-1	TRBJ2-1	CASSPYLGPDEQFF
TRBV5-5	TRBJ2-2	CASSLSAADTGELFF
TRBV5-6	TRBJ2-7	CASSRTEGHDEQYF
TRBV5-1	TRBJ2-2	CASSSQGREAGELFF
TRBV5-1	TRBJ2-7	CASSLGAGVDEQYF
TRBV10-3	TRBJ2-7	CAIRGLAADEQYF
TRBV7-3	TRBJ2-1	CASSQPGQNYNEQFF
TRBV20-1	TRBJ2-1	CSAPPGLAGIEQFF
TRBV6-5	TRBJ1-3	CASSYWRQSSGNTIYF
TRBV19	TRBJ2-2	CASSMRQSGGELFF